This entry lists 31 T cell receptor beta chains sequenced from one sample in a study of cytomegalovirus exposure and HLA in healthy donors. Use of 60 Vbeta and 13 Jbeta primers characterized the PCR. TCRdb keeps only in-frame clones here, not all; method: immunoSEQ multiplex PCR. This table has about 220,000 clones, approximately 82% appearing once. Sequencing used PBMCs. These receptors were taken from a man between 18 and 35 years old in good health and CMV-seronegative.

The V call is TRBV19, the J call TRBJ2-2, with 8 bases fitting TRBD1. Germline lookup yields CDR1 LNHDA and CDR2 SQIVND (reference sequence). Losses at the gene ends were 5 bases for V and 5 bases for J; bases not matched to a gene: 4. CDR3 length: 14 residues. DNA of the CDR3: TGTGCCAGTAGTCCCGGGGACAGGACCGGGGAGCTGTTTTTT. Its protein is CASSPGDRTGELFF. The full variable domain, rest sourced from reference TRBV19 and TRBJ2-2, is DGGITQSPKYLFRKEGQNVTLSCEQNLNHDAMYWYRQDPGQGLRLIYYSQIVNDFQKGDIAEGYSVSREKKESFPLTVTSAQKNPTAFYLCASSPGDRTGELFFGEGSRLTVL.

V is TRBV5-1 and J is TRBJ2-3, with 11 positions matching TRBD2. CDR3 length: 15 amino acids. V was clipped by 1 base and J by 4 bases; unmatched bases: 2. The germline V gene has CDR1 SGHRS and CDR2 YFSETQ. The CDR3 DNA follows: TGCGCCAGCAGCTTGACTAGCGGGAGCTCAGATACGCAGTATTTT. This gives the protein CASSLTSGSSDTQYF.

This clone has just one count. For the CDR3, the DNA is TGTGCCAGCAGTTTAGCGGGAGGGCTGGAGACCCAGTACTTC. Translating gives CASSLAGGLETQYF. The J gene is TRBJ2-5, the V gene TRBV27, with 9 bases that match TRBD2. The V gene end was trimmed by 2 bases and the J gene end by 5 bases; junction bases not matched to a gene: 3. The CDR3 totals 14 residues. Germline V gene lookup returns CDR1 MNHEY and CDR2 SMNVEV (reference sequence).

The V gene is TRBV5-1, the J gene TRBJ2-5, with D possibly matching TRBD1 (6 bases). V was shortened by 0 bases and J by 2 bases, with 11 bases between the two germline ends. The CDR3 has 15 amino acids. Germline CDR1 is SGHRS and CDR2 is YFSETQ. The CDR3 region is CASSLGTVGQETQYF. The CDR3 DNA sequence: TGCGCCAGCAGCTTGGGGACAGTCGGACAAGAGACCCAGTACTTC.

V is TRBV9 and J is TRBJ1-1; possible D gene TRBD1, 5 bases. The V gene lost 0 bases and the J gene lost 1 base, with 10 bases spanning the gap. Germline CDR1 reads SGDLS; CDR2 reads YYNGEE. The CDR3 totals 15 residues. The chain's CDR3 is CASSVGGHSNTEAFF. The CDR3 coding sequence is TGTGCCAGCAGCGTAGGCGGACATTCGAACACTGAAGCTTTCTTT.

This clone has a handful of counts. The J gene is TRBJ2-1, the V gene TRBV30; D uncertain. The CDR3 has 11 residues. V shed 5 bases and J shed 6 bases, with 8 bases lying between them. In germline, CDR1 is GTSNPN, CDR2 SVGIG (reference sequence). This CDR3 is CAWLTVNEQFF. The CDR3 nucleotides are TGTGCCTGGTTAACAGTCAATGAGCAGTTCTTC. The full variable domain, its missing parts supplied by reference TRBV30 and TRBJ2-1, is SQTIHQWPATLVQPVGSPLSLECTVEGTSNPNLYWYRQAAGRGLQLLFYSVGIGQISSEVPQNLSASRPQDRQFILSSKKLLLSDSGFYLCAWLTVNEQFFGPGTRLTVL.

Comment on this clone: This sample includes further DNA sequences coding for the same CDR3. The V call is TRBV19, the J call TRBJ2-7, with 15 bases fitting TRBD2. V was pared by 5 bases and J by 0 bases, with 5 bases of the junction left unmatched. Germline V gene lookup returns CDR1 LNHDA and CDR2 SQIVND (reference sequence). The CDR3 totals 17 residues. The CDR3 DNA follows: TGTGCCAGTAGTCCGGGACTAGCGGGAGGCCCCTCCTACGAGCAGTACTTC. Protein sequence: CASSPGLAGGPSYEQYF.

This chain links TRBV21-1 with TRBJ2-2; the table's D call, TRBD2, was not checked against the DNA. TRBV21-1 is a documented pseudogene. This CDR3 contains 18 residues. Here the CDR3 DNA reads TGTGCCAGCAGCAAAAGTCAGGGAGGACCTATGAACACCGGGGAGCTGTTTTTT. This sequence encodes CASSKSQGGPMNTGELFF.

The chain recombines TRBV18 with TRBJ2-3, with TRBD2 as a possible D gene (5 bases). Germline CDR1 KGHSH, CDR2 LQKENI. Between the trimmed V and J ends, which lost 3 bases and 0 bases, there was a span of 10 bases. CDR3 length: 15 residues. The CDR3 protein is CASSPSSPSTDTQYF. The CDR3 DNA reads TGTGCCAGCTCACCGTCTAGCCCTAGCACAGATACGCAGTATTTT.

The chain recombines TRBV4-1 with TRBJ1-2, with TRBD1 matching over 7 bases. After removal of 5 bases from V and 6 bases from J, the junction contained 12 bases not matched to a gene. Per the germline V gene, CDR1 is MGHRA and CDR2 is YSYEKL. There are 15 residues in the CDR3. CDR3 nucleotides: TGCGCCAGCAGCGCGCTGACGGCAGGGGGAAATGGCTACACCTTC. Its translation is CASSALTAGGNGYTF.

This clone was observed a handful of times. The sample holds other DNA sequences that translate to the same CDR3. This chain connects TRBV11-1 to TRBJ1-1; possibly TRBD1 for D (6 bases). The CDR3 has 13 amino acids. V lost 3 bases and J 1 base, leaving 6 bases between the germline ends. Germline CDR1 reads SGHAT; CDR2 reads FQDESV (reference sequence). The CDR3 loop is CASSLGQNTEAFF. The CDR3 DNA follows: TGTGCCAGCAGCTTGGGACAGAACACTGAAGCTTTCTTT.

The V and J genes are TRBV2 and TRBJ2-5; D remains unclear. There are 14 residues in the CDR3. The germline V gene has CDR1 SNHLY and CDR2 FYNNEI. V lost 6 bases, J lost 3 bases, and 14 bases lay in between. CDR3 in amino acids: CASRSSRIEETQYF. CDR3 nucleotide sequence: TGTGCCAGCAGAAGTAGTAGAATAGAAGAGACCCAGTACTTC.

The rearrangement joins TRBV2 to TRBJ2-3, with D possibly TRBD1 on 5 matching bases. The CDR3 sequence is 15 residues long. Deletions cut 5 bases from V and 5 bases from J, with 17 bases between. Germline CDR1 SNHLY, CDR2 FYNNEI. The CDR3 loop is CASSNLGHSGDTQYF. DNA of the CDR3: TGTGCCAGCAGTAACCTCGGACACTCTGGAGATACGCAGTATTTT.

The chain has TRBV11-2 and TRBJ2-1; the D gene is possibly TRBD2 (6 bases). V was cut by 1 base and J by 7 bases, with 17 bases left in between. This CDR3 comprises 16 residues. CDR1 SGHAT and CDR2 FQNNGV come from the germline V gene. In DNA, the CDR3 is TGTGCCAGCAGCTTAGGTGGGCTGGGGGGTTCGAATGAGCAGTTCTTC. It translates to CASSLGGLGGSNEQFF.

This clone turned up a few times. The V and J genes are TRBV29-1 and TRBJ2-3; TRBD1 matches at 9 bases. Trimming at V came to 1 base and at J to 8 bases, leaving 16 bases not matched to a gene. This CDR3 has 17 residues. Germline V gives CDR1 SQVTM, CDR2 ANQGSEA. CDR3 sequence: CSVEGPLGTGPDGTQYF. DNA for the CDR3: TGCAGCGTTGAAGGCCCTTTGGGGACAGGGCCTGATGGTACGCAGTATTTT.

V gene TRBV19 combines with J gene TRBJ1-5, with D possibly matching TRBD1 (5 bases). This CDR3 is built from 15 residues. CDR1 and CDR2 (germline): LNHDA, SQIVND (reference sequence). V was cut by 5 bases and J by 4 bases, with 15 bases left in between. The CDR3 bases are TGTGCCAGTAGTGATCAGGGCTGGGCAAATCAGCCCCAGCATTTT. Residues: CASSDQGWANQPQHF. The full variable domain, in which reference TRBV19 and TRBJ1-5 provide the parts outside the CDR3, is DGGITQSPKYLFRKEGQNVTLSCEQNLNHDAMYWYRQDPGQGLRLIYYSQIVNDFQKGDIAEGYSVSREKKESFPLTVTSAQKNPTAFYLCASSDQGWANQPQHFGDGTRLSIL.

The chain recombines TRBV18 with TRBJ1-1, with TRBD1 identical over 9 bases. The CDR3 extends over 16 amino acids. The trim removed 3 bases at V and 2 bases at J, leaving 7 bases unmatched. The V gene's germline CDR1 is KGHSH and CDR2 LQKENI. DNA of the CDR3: TGTGCCAGCTCACCCCCGACAGGGGGTGTAAACACTGAAGCTTTCTTT. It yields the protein CASSPPTGGVNTEAFF.

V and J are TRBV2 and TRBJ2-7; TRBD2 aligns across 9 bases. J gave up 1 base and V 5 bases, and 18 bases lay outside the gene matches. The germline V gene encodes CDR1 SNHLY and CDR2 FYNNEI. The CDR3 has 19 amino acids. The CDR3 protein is CASSQNPTSGGRSSYEQYF. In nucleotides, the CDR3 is TGTGCCAGCAGTCAGAACCCGACTAGCGGAGGAAGGAGTTCCTACGAGCAGTACTTC.

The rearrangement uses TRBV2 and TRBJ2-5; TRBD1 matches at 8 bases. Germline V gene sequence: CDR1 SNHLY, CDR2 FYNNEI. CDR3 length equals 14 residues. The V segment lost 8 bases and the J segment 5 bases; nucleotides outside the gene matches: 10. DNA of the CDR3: TGTGCCAGCTTCCGCCAGGGGGCCCCGGAGACCCAGTACTTC. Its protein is CASFRQGAPETQYF. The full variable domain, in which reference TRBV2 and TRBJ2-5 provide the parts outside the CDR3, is EPEVTQTPSHQVTQMGQEVILRCVPISNHLYFYWYRQILGQKVEFLVSFYNNEISEKSEIFDDQFSVERPDGSNFTLKIRSTKLEDSAMYFCASFRQGAPETQYFGPGTRLLVL.

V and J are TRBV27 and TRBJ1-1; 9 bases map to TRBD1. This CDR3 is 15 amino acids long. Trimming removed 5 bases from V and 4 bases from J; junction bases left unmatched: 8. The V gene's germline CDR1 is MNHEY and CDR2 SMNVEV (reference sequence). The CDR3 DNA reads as TGTGCCAGCAGTCAATCCGGGACAGGGATCACTGAAGCTTTCTTT. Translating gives CASSQSGTGITEAFF.

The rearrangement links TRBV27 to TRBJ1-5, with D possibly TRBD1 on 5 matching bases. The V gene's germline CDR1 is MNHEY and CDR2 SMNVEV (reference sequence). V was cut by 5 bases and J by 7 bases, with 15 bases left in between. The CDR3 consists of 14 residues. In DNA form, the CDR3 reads TGTGCCAGCAGTCCGAAGGGGCTTTGGCAGCCCCAGCATTTT. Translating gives CASSPKGLWQPQHF.

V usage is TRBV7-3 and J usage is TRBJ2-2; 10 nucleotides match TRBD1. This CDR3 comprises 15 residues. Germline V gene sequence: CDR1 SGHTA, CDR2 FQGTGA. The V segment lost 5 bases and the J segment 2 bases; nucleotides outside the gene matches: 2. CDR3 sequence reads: CASSQTGGNTGELFF. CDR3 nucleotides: TGTGCCAGCAGCCAGACAGGGGGCAACACCGGGGAGCTGTTTTTT.

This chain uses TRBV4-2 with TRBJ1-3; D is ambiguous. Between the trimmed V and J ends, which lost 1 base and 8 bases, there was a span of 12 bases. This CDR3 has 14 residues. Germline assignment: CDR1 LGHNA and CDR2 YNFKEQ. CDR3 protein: CASSQARVDHTIYF. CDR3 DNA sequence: TGTGCCAGCAGCCAAGCCCGGGTCGATCACACCATATATTTT.

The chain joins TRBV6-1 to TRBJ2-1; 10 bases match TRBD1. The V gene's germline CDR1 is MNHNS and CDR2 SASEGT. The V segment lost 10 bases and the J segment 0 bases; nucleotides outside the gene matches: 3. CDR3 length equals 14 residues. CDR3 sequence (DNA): TGTGCCACCAGGGACAGGGGCTCCTACAATGAGCAGTTCTTC. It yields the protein CATRDRGSYNEQFF.

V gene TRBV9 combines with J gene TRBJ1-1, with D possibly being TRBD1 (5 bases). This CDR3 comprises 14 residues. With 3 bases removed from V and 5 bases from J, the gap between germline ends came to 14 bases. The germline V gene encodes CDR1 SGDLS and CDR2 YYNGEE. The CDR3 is CASSAQVGRTEAFF. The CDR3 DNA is TGTGCCAGCAGCGCGCAAGTGGGGCGAACTGAAGCTTTCTTT.

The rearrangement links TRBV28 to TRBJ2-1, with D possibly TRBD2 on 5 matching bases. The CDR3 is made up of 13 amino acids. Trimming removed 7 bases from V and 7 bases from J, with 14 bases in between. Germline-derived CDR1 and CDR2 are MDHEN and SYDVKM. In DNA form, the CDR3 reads TGTGCCAGCAAAGAGGAGGTGGGGAATGAGCAGTTCTTC. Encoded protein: CASKEEVGNEQFF.

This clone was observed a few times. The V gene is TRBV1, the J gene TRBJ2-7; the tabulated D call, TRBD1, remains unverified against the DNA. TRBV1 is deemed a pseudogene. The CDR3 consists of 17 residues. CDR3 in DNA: TGCACCAGCAGCCAATTCCGGGACAGGGGACTCTCCTACGAGCAGTACTTC. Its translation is CTSSQFRDRGLSYEQYF.

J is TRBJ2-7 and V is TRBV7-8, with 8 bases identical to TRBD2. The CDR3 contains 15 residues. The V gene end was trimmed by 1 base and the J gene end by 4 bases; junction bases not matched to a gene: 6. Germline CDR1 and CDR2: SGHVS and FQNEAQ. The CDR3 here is CASSLVASGLYEQYF. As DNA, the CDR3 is TGTGCCAGCAGCTTAGTGGCTAGCGGGCTTTACGAGCAGTACTTC.

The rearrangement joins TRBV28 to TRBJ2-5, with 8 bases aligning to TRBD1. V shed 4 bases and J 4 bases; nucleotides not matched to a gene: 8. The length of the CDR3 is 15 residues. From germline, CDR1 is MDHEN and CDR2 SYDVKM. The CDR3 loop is CASSSAGGGRETQYF. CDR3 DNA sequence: TGTGCCAGCAGTTCAGCAGGGGGCGGAAGAGAGACCCAGTACTTC.

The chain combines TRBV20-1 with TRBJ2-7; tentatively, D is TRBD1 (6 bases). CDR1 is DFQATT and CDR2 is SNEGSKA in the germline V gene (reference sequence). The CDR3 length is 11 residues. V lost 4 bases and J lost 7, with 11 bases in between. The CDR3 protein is CSATQGGEQYF. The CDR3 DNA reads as TGCAGTGCTACACAGGGTGGGGAGCAGTACTTC.

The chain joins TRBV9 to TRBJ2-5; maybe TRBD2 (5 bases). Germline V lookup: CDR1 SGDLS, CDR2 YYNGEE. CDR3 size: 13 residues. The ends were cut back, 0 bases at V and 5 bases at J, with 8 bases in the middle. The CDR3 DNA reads TGTGCCAGCAGCGTAGTCACGGGGGAGACCCAGTACTTC. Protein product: CASSVVTGETQYF.